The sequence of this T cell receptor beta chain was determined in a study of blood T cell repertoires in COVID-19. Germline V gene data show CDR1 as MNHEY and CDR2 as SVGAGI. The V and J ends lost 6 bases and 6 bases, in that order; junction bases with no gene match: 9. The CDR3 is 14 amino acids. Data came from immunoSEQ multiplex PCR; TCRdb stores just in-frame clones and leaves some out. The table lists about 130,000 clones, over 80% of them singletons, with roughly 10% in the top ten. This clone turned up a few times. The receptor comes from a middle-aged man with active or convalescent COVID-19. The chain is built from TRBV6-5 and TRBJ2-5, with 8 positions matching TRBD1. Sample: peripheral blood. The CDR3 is CASSDDRGRKTQYF. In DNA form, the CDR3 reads TGTGCCAGCAGCGACGACAGGGGACGGAAGACCCAGTACTTC.